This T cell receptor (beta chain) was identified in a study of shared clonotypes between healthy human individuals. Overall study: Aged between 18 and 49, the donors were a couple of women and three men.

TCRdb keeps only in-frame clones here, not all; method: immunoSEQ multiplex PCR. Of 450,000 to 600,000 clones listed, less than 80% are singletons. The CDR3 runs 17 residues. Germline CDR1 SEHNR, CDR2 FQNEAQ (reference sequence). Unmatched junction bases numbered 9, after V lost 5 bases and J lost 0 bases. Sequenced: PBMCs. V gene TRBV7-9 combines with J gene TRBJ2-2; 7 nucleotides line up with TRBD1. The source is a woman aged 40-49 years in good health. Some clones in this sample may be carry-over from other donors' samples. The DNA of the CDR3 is TGTGCCAGCAGCCGCGGACAGGTCCTTTCGAACACCGGGGAGCTGTTTTTT. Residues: CASSRGQVLSNTGELFF.